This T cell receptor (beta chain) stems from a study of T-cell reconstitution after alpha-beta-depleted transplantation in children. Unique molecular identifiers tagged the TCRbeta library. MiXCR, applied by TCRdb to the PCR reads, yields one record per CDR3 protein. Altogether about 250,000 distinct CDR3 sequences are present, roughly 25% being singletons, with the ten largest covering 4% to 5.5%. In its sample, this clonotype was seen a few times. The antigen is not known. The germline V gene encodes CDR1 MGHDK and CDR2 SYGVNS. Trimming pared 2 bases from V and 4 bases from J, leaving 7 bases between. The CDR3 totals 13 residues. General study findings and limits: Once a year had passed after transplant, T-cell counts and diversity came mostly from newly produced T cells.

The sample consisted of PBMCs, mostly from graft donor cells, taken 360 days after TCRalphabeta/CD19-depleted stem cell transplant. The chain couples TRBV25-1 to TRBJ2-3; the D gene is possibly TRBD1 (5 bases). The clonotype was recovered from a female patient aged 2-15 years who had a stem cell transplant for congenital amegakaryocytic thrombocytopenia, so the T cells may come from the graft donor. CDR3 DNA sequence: TGTGCCAGCAGTGAAGAACAGGCAGATACGCAGTATTTT. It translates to CASSEEQADTQYF. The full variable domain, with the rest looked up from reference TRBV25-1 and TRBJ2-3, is EADIYQTPRYLVIGTGKKITLECSQTMGHDKMYWYQQDPGMELHLIHYSYGVNSTEKGDLSSESTVSRIRTEHFPLTLESARPSHTSQYLCASSEEQADTQYFGPGTRLTVL.